This entry lists 20 T cell receptor beta chains sequenced from one sample in a study of T cell repertoires in cytomegalovirus infection (dated by TCRdb to between 2018 and 2021). Sequencing instrument: Illumina HiSeq 1500. TCRdb reprocessed the public reads (quality trimming at Q25 with fastp, clone calling with MiXCR) and kept in-frame beta chains. Records with the same CDR3 protein are collapsed into one entry carrying the most frequent genes and DNA. Present in this sample are 200,000 to 300,000 distinct CDR3 sequences, around an eighth of which were seen just once. Around 1.6% of the sample is in the top ten clones. The material sequenced was PBMCs. The source is a human donor in good health (CMV status not recorded). Some clones in this sample may be carry-over from other donors' samples.

The V and J genes are TRBV27 and TRBJ2-4; 8 positions match TRBD1. Germline-derived CDR1 and CDR2 are MNHEY and SMNVEV (reference sequence). The CDR3 contains 16 residues. V lost 5 bases, J lost 0 bases, and 6 bases stayed unmatched. CDR3 amino acids: CASSHGTGLAKNIQYF. DNA of the CDR3: TGTGCCAGCAGTCATGGGACAGGTTTAGCCAAAAACATTCAGTACTTC.

There are many counts of this clonotype. The gene calls are TRBV6-1 and TRBJ2-2, with D possibly TRBD1 on 6 matching bases. V lost 6 bases, J lost 5 bases, and 10 bases lay in between. The CDR3 totals 13 residues. The germline V gene encodes CDR1 MNHNS and CDR2 SASEGT. CDR3 nucleotide sequence: TGTGCCAGCAGCAGGGGAGAGACCGGGGAGCTGTTTTTT. Protein product: CASSRGETGELFF.

This clonotype was seen many times. V is TRBV19 and J is TRBJ2-7; no clear D. Trimming took off 3 bases at V and 3 bases at J, with 9 bases between the two ends. The CDR3 contains 13 residues. Germline V gene lookup returns CDR1 LNHDA and CDR2 SQIVND (reference sequence). The CDR3 loop reads CASSIRSNYEQYF. Here the CDR3 DNA reads TGTGCCAGTAGTATCCGGAGTAACTACGAGCAGTACTTC.

The chain is built from TRBV11-2 and TRBJ2-5, with 9 bases identical to TRBD2. The CDR3 runs to 15 residues. From germline, CDR1 is SGHAT and CDR2 FQNNGV. After removal of 4 bases from V and 5 bases from J, the junction contained 8 bases not matched to a gene. In DNA, the CDR3 is TGTGCCAGCAGCTGGAGCGGGGGGCCGTTGGAGACCCAGTACTTC. This encodes CASSWSGGPLETQYF.

This clonotype occurred many times. The J gene is TRBJ2-1, the V gene TRBV14, with a weak D call TRBD1 (6 bases). V was trimmed by 2 bases and J by 3 bases, leaving 17 bases between them. Germline loops: CDR1 SGHDN, CDR2 FVKESK. The CDR3 consists of 17 residues. CDR3 amino acids: CASSQRQGPLSYNEQFF. In DNA form, the CDR3 reads TGTGCCAGCAGCCAACGTCAGGGGCCCCTGAGCTACAATGAGCAGTTCTTC.

The table lists this clonotype with many counts. This chain links TRBV7-2 with TRBJ1-5; 9 positions agree with TRBD1. The CDR3 consists of 15 residues. From germline, CDR1 is SGHTA and CDR2 FQGNSA. V shed 5 bases and J 6 bases; nucleotides not matched to a gene: 8. The CDR3 region is CASSPTGGSAQPQHF. CDR3 DNA sequence: TGTGCCAGCAGCCCAACAGGGGGCAGCGCTCAGCCCCAGCATTTT.

This clonotype was picked up many times. The chain carries TRBV7-2 and TRBJ1-5; no reliable D call. Trimming removed 1 base at V and 8 bases at J, with 9 bases between. The CDR3 extends over 13 amino acids. Germline CDR1 SGHTA, CDR2 FQGNSA. CDR3 in amino acids: CASSLDGGKPQHF. DNA for the CDR3: TGTGCCAGCAGCTTAGACGGAGGGAAGCCCCAGCATTTT.

This clonotype was counted at least ten times. The chain joins TRBV7-2 to TRBJ2-7, with TRBD2 matching over 8 bases. J was trimmed by 5 bases and V by 0 bases; bases with no gene match: 3. Germline V CDR1 and CDR2: SGHTA, FQGNSA. This CDR3 contains 14 residues. The CDR3 nucleotides read TGTGCCAGCAGCTTAGCCGGGGGGGCCAACGAGCAGTACTTC. Translated: CASSLAGGANEQYF.

This clonotype showed up many times. V usage is TRBV20-1 and J usage is TRBJ2-7, with 7 bases matching TRBD1. The V and J ends lost 5 bases and 1 base, in that order; junction bases with no gene match: 5. Germline V gives CDR1 DFQATT, CDR2 SNEGSKA (reference sequence). The CDR3 is made up of 13 amino acids. The CDR3 DNA is TGCAGTGCTGTGGGGACAGTTTCCTACGAGCAGTACTTC. This codes for CSAVGTVSYEQYF.

V and J are TRBV6-2 or TRBV6-3 and TRBJ2-5; a possible D gene is TRBD2 (6 bases). CDR3 length: 15 residues. The V gene lost 0 bases and the J gene lost 1 base, with 9 bases spanning the gap. Germline CDR1 is MNHEY and CDR2 is SVGEGT. CDR3 bases: TGTGCCAGCAGTTACTCCGGCGGGGTCCAAGAGACCCAGTACTTC. Its protein product is CASSYSGGVQETQYF.

This clonotype was seen many times. J is TRBJ2-4 and V is TRBV12-3 or TRBV12-4; TRBD1 is a possible D gene (6 bases). V was shortened by 2 bases and J by 1 base, with 15 bases between the two germline ends. The CDR3 length is 17 residues. The CDR3 coding sequence is TGTGCCAGCAGTTTACGACTGGGGGCGGGCGCCAAAAACATTCAGTACTTC. Encoded protein: CASSLRLGAGAKNIQYF.

This clonotype was seen at least ten times. The chain links TRBV7-2 to TRBJ2-3, with a possible D match to TRBD2 (6 bases). This CDR3 is 17 amino acids long. Trimming left V 5 bases short and J 2 bases short, with 20 bases between. The germline V gene encodes CDR1 SGHTA and CDR2 FQGNSA. The CDR3 here is CASSVGGPVVTTDTQYF. The CDR3 bases are TGTGCCAGCAGCGTGGGGGGACCCGTGGTAACCACAGATACGCAGTATTTT.

At least ten counts were recorded for this clonotype. The V gene is TRBV7-2, the J gene TRBJ1-2; 8 nucleotides align to TRBD1. CDR3 size: 14 residues. The germline gives CDR1 SGHTA, CDR2 FQGNSA. Trimming cost V 5 bases and J 14 bases; bases outside gene matches: 16. The CDR3 sequence: CASSPVPGQATLTF. The CDR3 bases are TGTGCCAGCAGCCCGGTCCCGGGACAGGCGACCTTGACCTTC.

This clonotype occurred a few times. This chain connects TRBV29-1 to TRBJ2-5; either TRBD1 or TRBD2 may fit D (5 bases each). V was clipped by 6 bases and J by 5 bases, with 10 bases between them. The CDR3 is 11 amino acids. Germline loops: CDR1 SQVTM, CDR2 ANQGSEA. This chain's CDR3 is CSVGDGETQYF. The DNA for the CDR3 is TGCAGCGTGGGGGACGGGGAGACCCAGTACTTC.

This sequence joins TRBV6-2 or TRBV6-3 and TRBJ2-5, with 8 bases matching TRBD2. The J segment lost 2 bases and the V segment lost 6 bases, leaving 5 bases of the junction unmatched. Germline V lookup: CDR1 MNHEY, CDR2 SVGEGT. The CDR3 sequence is 14 residues long. This chain's CDR3 is CASREIAGQETQYF. The CDR3 DNA follows: TGTGCCAGCAGAGAAATAGCGGGGCAAGAGACCCAGTACTTC.

This clonotype has a count of ten or more. The V gene is TRBV6-5, the J gene TRBJ2-2; TRBD1 is a possible D gene (5 bases). The CDR3 has 13 residues. Germline V lookup: CDR1 MNHEY, CDR2 SVGAGI. V lost 6 bases and J 8 bases, leaving 13 bases between the germline ends. CDR3 DNA: TGTGCCAGCAGACCCAGGGTTACAGGGGAGCTGTTTTTT. It yields the protein CASRPRVTGELFF.

The rearrangement uses TRBV19 and TRBJ1-1; 7 nucleotides agree with TRBD1. The length of the CDR3 is 12 residues. Germline V lookup: CDR1 LNHDA, CDR2 SQIVND (reference sequence). The ends lost 7 bases at V and 4 bases at J; junction bases unmatched: 3. The CDR3 DNA is TGTGCCAGTAAAAAGGGGGCCACTGAAGCTTTCTTT. It yields the protein CASKKGATEAFF.

The chain carries TRBV28 and TRBJ2-6, with 8 positions matching TRBD2. V lost 5 bases to trimming and J lost 0 bases; unmatched junction nucleotides: 3. Germline CDR1 reads MDHEN; CDR2 reads SYDVKM. The CDR3 consists of 16 residues. The CDR3 sequence: CASSPGGTSGANVLTF. In nucleotides, the CDR3 is TGTGCCAGCAGTCCGGGAGGGACCTCTGGGGCCAACGTCCTGACTTTC.

This chain links TRBV4-1 with TRBJ2-5; the match to TRBD1 covers 8 bases. Germline V gene sequence: CDR1 MGHRA, CDR2 YSYEKL. Trimming cost V 0 bases and J 1 base; bases outside gene matches: 4. The CDR3 spans 16 residues. The CDR3, as DNA: TGCGCCAGCAGCCAAGATGGAACAGGGGGCCAAGAGACCCAGTACTTC. Translated, it gives CASSQDGTGGQETQYF.

This clonotype was detected only a few times. This sequence joins TRBV14 and TRBJ2-7; D perhaps matches TRBD1 (6 bases). Trimming left V 5 bases short and J 3 bases short, with 17 bases between. This CDR3 is built from 15 residues. CDR1 SGHDN and CDR2 FVKESK come from the germline V gene. The CDR3 DNA is TGTGCCAGCAGCAAGGGACACTTCTCCCACTACGAGCAGTACTTC. The encoded protein is CASSKGHFSHYEQYF. The complete variable domain, with remaining parts taken from reference TRBV14 and TRBJ2-7, reads EAGVTQFPSHSVIEKGQTVTLRCDPISGHDNLYWYRRVMGKEIKFLLHFVKESKQDESGMPNNRFLAERTGGTYSTLKVQPAELEDSGVYFCASSKGHFSHYEQYFGPGTRLTVT.